This TCR beta chain is drawn from a study of metastatic and nonmetastatic thyroid tumors. Study as a whole: Samples came from malignant and benign thyroid patients, and repertoires were compared across blood and tumor or nodule tissue.

No treatment had been given to any patient before thyroid surgery. Turning to this clone: The antigen remains unidentified.

Study observations and caveats: Reported TCR beta diversity, measured in blood and tumor, was significantly higher for malignant thyroid tumors than for benign nodules.

The germline gives CDR1 MNHEY, CDR2 SVGAGI. J lost 3 bases, V lost 1 base, and 5 bases had no gene match. The CDR3 runs to 15 residues. In the study's own analysis: The distant-metastasis classifier for papillary thyroid cancer was built from CDR3 differences across clinicopathological groups. TCRdb re-analyzed the PCR reads through MiXCR. None of the V and J calls come from the authors' own analysis; TCRdb made them. Of 20,000 or so clones in the sample, approximately 31% are singletons; the top ten hold roughly an eighth. The TCR was taken from a female donor with papillary thyroid cancer or a benign thyroid nodule (not recorded which). Some clones in this sample may be carry-over from other donors' samples. Sequencing used blood. V gene TRBV6-5 combines with J gene TRBJ2-7; 8 bases are shared with TRBD2. The CDR3 DNA follows: TGTGCCAGCAGTTACTTGTTAGCGGGAAGCTACGAGCAGTACTTC. Translating gives CASSYLLAGSYEQYF.